Presented here are 3 T cell receptor beta chains from one specimen sequenced in a study of identical twins. One entry per CDR3 protein results from TCRdb running MiXCR on the 5' RACE reads. The repertoire consists of some 100,000 distinct CDR3 sequences, with 5.5% to 7% occurring once and the leading ten covering approximately 12%. Sample: memory T cells sorted from blood. The receptors here all came from a woman aged 50 to 60 in good health.

This clonotype was detected many times. This sequence joins TRBV6-2 or TRBV6-3 and TRBJ2-3; D is uncertain. Germline V CDR1 and CDR2: MNHEY, SVGEGT. V was trimmed by 5 bases and J by 2 bases, leaving 5 bases between them. The CDR3 runs 12 residues. The CDR3 spells CASSPFTDTQYF. The CDR3 DNA sequence: TGTGCCAGCAGTCCTTTCACAGATACGCAGTATTTT.

Many counts were recorded for this clonotype. The chain has TRBV2 and TRBJ2-2, with D perhaps being TRBD1 or TRBD2 (6 bases each). The CDR3 has 16 amino acids. CDR1 is SNHLY, CDR2 FYNNEI, per germline. V was trimmed by 4 bases and J by 4 bases, leaving 16 bases between them. CDR3 sequence: CASSVELAGATGELFF. DNA for the CDR3: TGTGCCAGCAGTGTAGAACTAGCAGGGGCCACCGGGGAGCTGTTTTTT.

As DNA, the CDR3 is TGCGCCAGCGGTCTGAGCGGACAAGAGACCCAGTACTTC. Encoded protein: CASGLSGQETQYF. The V and J genes are TRBV5-1 and TRBJ2-5, with TRBD2 as a possible D gene (5 bases). The CDR3 runs to 13 residues. The germline V gene encodes CDR1 SGHRS and CDR2 YFSETQ. The V end lost 7 bases, the J end lost 2 bases, and 12 bases lay between the germline ends. Based on the CDR3 plus reference TRBV5-1 and TRBJ2-5, the full variable domain is KAGVTQTPRYLIKTRGQQVTLSCSPISGHRSVSWYQQTPGQGLQFLFEYFSETQRNKGNFPGRFSGRQFSNSRSEMNVSTLELGDSALYLCASGLSGQETQYFGPGTRLLVL.